These T cell receptor beta chains were read from a single sample in a study of blood T cell repertoires in COVID-19. This table comes from immunoSEQ multiplex PCR, and its TCRdb copy is limited to in-frame clones, with some not included. The sample lists tens of thousands of clones, roughly 86% occurring once. The sequenced sample was peripheral blood. These TCRs come from a man aged 60 to 69 with acute or convalescent COVID-19. CDR3s include the opening cysteine and the closing phenylalanine or tryptophan. Each record gives: clone size, J gene, D gene, V gene, CDR3 protein, CDR3 DNA. D genes are given only for firm matches. Where a row states a size, it is once, few, many or the class of an expanded clone; other rows omit it.

>.|TRBJ1-1|.|TRBV12-3/TRBV12-4
CASLPDSGKAFF
TGTGCCAGCTTACCGGACAGTGGCAAAGCTTTCTTT
>.|TRBJ2-3|TRBD2|TRBV20-1
CSASSAPGGGATDTQYF
TGCAGTGCTAGTTCCGCCCCTGGGGGAGGGGCCACAGATACGCAGTATTTT
>once|TRBJ2-3|TRBD2|TRBV4-3
CASSQDGTSGETSTDTQYF
TGCGCCAGCAGCCAAGACGGGACTAGCGGCGAAACTAGCACAGATACGCAGTATTTT
>.|TRBJ1-2|.|TRBV11-2
CASSPRGFASNGYTF
TGTGCCAGCAGCCCTCGGGGATTCGCGTCGAATGGCTACACCTTC
>few|TRBJ1-5|.|TRBV10-3
CAIAPTGGNQPQHF
TGTGCCATCGCTCCTACGGGGGGCAATCAGCCCCAGCATTTT
>.|TRBJ2-3|TRBD2|TRBV10-3
CAIRFSPGRNTDTQYF
TGTGCCATCAGATTCTCGCCCGGGAGGAATACAGATACGCAGTATTTT
>few|TRBJ1-5|.|TRBV7-9
CASSLGIGGDQPQHF
TGTGCCAGCAGCTTAGGCATTGGAGGGGATCAGCCCCAGCATTTT
>once|TRBJ2-5|.|TRBV4-3
CASSHRETQYF
TGCGCCAGCAGCCACAGAGAGACCCAGTACTTC
>.|TRBJ1-4|TRBD1|TRBV5-6
CASSYRDRGKLFF
TGTGCCAGCAGTTACCGGGACAGGGGAAAACTGTTTTTT
>.|TRBJ1-1|TRBD1|TRBV27
CASSLTQGLRTEAFF
TGTGCCAGCAGTTTAACACAGGGGCTAAGAACTGAAGCTTTCTTT
>once|TRBJ2-5|.|TRBV6-2/TRBV6-3
CASSFIETQYF
TGTGCCAGCAGTTTTATCGAGACCCAGTACTTC
>.|TRBJ1-1|.|TRBV7-8
CASSLVGGGTEAFF
TGTGCCAGCAGCTTAGTCGGGGGGGGTACTGAAGCTTTCTTT
>.|TRBJ2-7|.|TRBV3-1/TRBV3-2
CASSQYAGTLDEQYF
TGTGCCAGCAGCCAATACGCGGGGACCTTGGACGAGCAGTACTTC
>.|TRBJ2-5|.|TRBV5-5
CASSFYGQETQYF
TGTGCCAGCAGCTTTTACGGGCAAGAGACCCAGTACTTC
>.|TRBJ1-1|TRBD1|TRBV5-5
CASSQDRAEAFF
TGTGCCAGCAGCCAAGACAGGGCTGAAGCTTTCTTT
>few|TRBJ2-7|.|TRBV27
CASSLFTGKGVLNF
TGTGCCAGCAGTTTATTTACGGGGAAGGGTGTGTTGAACTTC
>.|TRBJ1-4|.|TRBV18
CASSPPPTGEKLFF
TGTGCCAGCTCACCTCCCCCTACGGGGGAAAAACTGTTTTTT
>once|TRBJ1-5|.|TRBV9
CASSQRDNRNQPQHF
TGTGCCAGCAGCCAACGGGACAACCGCAATCAGCCCCAGCATTTT
>.|TRBJ2-1|.|TRBV30
CAWAPGADNEQFF
TGTGCCTGGGCCCCGGGAGCCGACAATGAGCAGTTCTTC
>.|TRBJ2-7|.|TRBV7-9
CASSTGAYEQYF
TGTGCCAGCAGTACGGGAGCCTACGAGCAGTACTTC
>.|TRBJ2-1|TRBD2|TRBV3-1/TRBV3-2
CASSQGTSGGEQFF
TGTGCCAGCAGCCAAGGGACTAGCGGGGGTGAGCAGTTCTTC
>once|TRBJ1-6|TRBD1|TRBV5-4
CASSWGQGGSSPLHF
TGTGCCAGCAGCTGGGGACAGGGAGGATCCTCACCCCTCCACTTT
>.|TRBJ2-7|TRBD1|TRBV10-1
CASSESGTGFHEQYF
TGCGCCAGCAGTGAGTCGGGGACAGGGTTCCACGAGCAGTACTTC
>.|TRBJ1-1|TRBD1|TRBV3-1/TRBV3-2
CASSQVHRGATEAFF
TGTGCCAGCAGCCAAGTGCACAGGGGGGCCACTGAAGCTTTCTTT
>.|TRBJ1-1|TRBD1|TRBV7-9
CASSEGQGHTEAFF
TGTGCCAGCAGCGAGGGACAGGGCCACACTGAAGCTTTCTTT
>.|TRBJ1-3|.|TRBV7-6
CASSQTATSGNTIYF
TGTGCCAGCAGCCAGACTGCAACCTCTGGAAACACCATATATTTT
>once|TRBJ1-2|TRBD1|TRBV28
CASSLFTGAPNGYTF
TGTGCCAGCAGTTTATTCACAGGGGCGCCAAATGGCTACACCTTC
>.|TRBJ1-1|TRBD1|TRBV3-1/TRBV3-2
CASSQGTGATEAFF
TGTGCCAGCAGCCAAGGGACAGGGGCCACTGAAGCTTTCTTT
>.|TRBJ1-5|TRBD1|TRBV6-5
CASTWGTVDQPQHF
TGTGCCAGCACCTGGGGGACAGTTGATCAGCCCCAGCATTTT
>.|TRBJ1-2|.|TRBV19
CASSNRRDYGYTF
TGTGCCAGTAGTAACCGCCGCGACTATGGCTACACCTTC
>.|TRBJ2-6|.|TRBV4-3
CASSQDFLGVSGANVLTF
TGCGCCAGCAGCCAAGACTTTCTAGGGGTCTCTGGGGCCAACGTCCTGACTTTC
>.|TRBJ1-3|TRBD1|TRBV7-2
CASSAHRGPGNTIYF
TGTGCCAGCAGCGCTCACAGGGGTCCTGGAAACACCATATATTTT
>once|TRBJ1-5|.|TRBV27
CASSSLGGGTANQPQHF
TGTGCCAGCAGTTCCTTGGGGGGGGGAACTGCTAATCAGCCCCAGCATTTT
>few|TRBJ2-1|.|TRBV7-2
CASSPGLARGEQFF
TGTGCCAGCAGCCCTGGTCTAGCCAGAGGTGAGCAGTTCTTC
>.|TRBJ2-1|.|TRBV3-1/TRBV3-2
CASSQTARGEQFF
TGTGCCAGCAGCCAGACGGCTAGGGGTGAGCAGTTCTTC
>.|TRBJ1-4|TRBD1|TRBV5-1
CASSLRQGSEKLFF
TGCGCCAGCAGCTTGCGACAGGGTAGTGAAAAACTGTTTTTT
>.|TRBJ2-1|.|TRBV19
CASSNQGRNYNEQFF
TGTGCCAGTAGTAATCAGGGGCGCAACTACAATGAGCAGTTCTTC
>few|TRBJ1-2|TRBD1|TRBV19
CASSNGQGGYGYTF
TGTGCCAGTAGTAATGGACAGGGCGGCTATGGCTACACCTTC
>.|TRBJ2-3|.|TRBV12-3/TRBV12-4
CASSLMGRDTQYF
TGTGCCAGCAGTTTGATGGGCCGGGATACGCAGTATTTT
>.|TRBJ2-3|TRBD1|TRBV5-1
CASSLRTGGTDTQYF
TGCGCCAGCAGCTTGAGGACAGGGGGCACAGATACGCAGTATTTT
>few|TRBJ2-5|.|TRBV6-2/TRBV6-3
CASSYWTRGPETQYF
TGTGCCAGCAGTTACTGGACTCGCGGTCCCGAGACCCAGTACTTC
>.|TRBJ2-3|.|TRBV27
CASRSTGTDTQYF
TGTGCCAGCAGATCCACAGGCACAGATACGCAGTATTTT
>.|TRBJ2-7|.|TRBV7-9
CASSLGQVYEQYF
TGTGCCAGCAGCTTAGGGCAAGTCTACGAGCAGTACTTC
>once|TRBJ1-5|TRBD1|TRBV24-1
CATSDSDRGQPQHF
TGTGCCACCAGTGATTCGGACAGGGGTCAGCCCCAGCATTTT
>.|TRBJ2-2|.|TRBV9
CASSVFRNTGELFF
TGTGCCAGCAGCGTTTTCAGAAACACCGGGGAGCTGTTTTTT
>.|TRBJ2-7|.|TRBV6-6
CASSYQGRGASYEQYF
TGTGCCAGCAGTTACCAGGGCAGAGGCGCCTCCTACGAGCAGTACTTC
>.|TRBJ2-2|TRBD2|TRBV11-3
CASSSRLAANTGELFF
TGTGCCAGCAGCTCTCGACTAGCGGCAAACACCGGGGAGCTGTTTTTT
>.|TRBJ2-7|TRBD1|TRBV30
CAWSLDRGHYEQYF
TGTGCCTGGAGTCTGGACAGGGGGCATTACGAGCAGTACTTC
>.|TRBJ2-7|.|TRBV5-1
CASGGGRDEQYF
TGCGCCAGCGGGGGAGGTCGGGACGAGCAGTACTTC
>few|TRBJ2-1|.|TRBV28
CASTPSGRWHNEQFF
TGTGCCAGCACTCCCTCCGGGAGATGGCACAATGAGCAGTTCTTC
>.|TRBJ1-2|TRBD1|TRBV19
CASSTQQGARDGYTF
TGTGCCAGTAGCACACAACAGGGGGCGCGTGACGGCTACACCTTC
>.|TRBJ2-3|.|TRBV7-9
CASSPWDPATGTQYF
TGTGCCAGCAGCCCCTGGGACCCCGCCACAGGGACGCAGTATTTT
>.|TRBJ2-5|TRBD1|TRBV4-1
CASRGTGEGRETQYF
TGCGCCAGCAGGGGGACAGGGGAAGGGCGAGAGACCCAGTACTTC
>.|TRBJ1-1|.|TRBV7-3
CASSFRPNTEAFF
TGTGCCAGCAGCTTCAGGCCGAACACTGAAGCTTTCTTT
>.|TRBJ1-6|.|TRBV24-1
CATSELPGSRNSPLHF
TGTGCCACCAGTGAGCTTCCGGGGTCCCGTAATTCACCCCTCCACTTT